The 20 T cell receptor beta chains listed next were all sequenced from one sample in a study of CD8 T cells in ankylosing spondylitis. TCRdb passed the 5' RACE reads through MiXCR, listing each CDR3 protein once. In the table there are about 250,000 distinct CDR3 sequences, over 9.5% of which are singletons. Source material: blood, either unsorted or a sorted T cell fraction (not recorded which). Source of these receptors: a male donor with ankylosing spondylitis or in good health (not recorded which).

This clonotype was observed many times. The rearrangement uses TRBV20-1 and TRBJ1-5; D is unresolved. Looked up from germline, CDR1 is DFQATT and CDR2 is SNEGSKA (reference sequence). The V end lost 3 bases, the J end lost 5 bases, and 11 bases lay between the germline ends. The CDR3 totals 13 residues. The CDR3 bases are TGCAGTGCTAGTGCCTCGGGCCATCAGCCCCAGCATTTT. Its translation: CSASASGHQPQHF.

This clonotype was found many times. The V gene is TRBV5-1, the J gene TRBJ2-2; D unclear. The CDR3 runs to 13 residues. V lost 6 bases to trimming and J lost 7 bases, with 13 bases between them. Germline lookup yields CDR1 SGHRS and CDR2 YFSETQ. CDR3 region: CASTLGPGGELFF. CDR3 nucleotide sequence: TGCGCCAGCACCTTAGGGCCCGGCGGGGAGCTGTTTTTT. Combining the CDR3 with reference TRBV5-1 and TRBJ2-2 gives the whole variable domain KAGVTQTPRYLIKTRGQQVTLSCSPISGHRSVSWYQQTPGQGLQFLFEYFSETQRNKGNFPGRFSGRQFSNSRSEMNVSTLELGDSALYLCASTLGPGGELFFGEGSRLTVL.

This clonotype was seen at least ten times. The rearrangement uses TRBV14 and TRBJ2-7; 9 bases map to TRBD2. The CDR3 is 23 amino acids. The trim removed 2 bases at V and 0 bases at J, leaving 26 bases unmatched. CDR1 SGHDN and CDR2 FVKESK come from the germline V gene. CDR3 in amino acids: CASSQHPEGVTSGFKPSSYEQYF. The CDR3 DNA follows: TGTGCCAGCAGCCAACACCCCGAGGGGGTGACTAGCGGTTTTAAACCGTCCTCCTACGAGCAGTACTTC.

The chain employs TRBV5-1 and TRBJ2-5, with 10 nucleotides matching TRBD2. The CDR3 has 14 amino acids. The junction had 5 bases not matched to a gene; V was cut back by 7 bases and J by 2 bases. Germline loops: CDR1 SGHRS, CDR2 YFSETQ. CDR3 nucleotide sequence: TGCGCCAGCGTTCGTAGCGGGGGGCAAGAGACCCAGTACTTC. As protein: CASVRSGGQETQYF.

This clonotype was seen ten or more times. The chain couples TRBV19 to TRBJ1-2, with TRBD1 as a possible D gene (5 bases). V lost 3 bases and J 8 bases, leaving 19 bases between the germline ends. The CDR3 contains 15 residues. Germline V lookup: CDR1 LNHDA, CDR2 SQIVND (reference sequence). The CDR3 sequence: CASSMRGTASKGYTF. DNA for the CDR3: TGTGCCAGTAGTATGCGGGGGACCGCCTCGAAGGGCTACACCTTC.

This clonotype was detected many times. This chain uses TRBV27 with TRBJ1-5, with TRBD1 matching 7 bases. V dropped 6 bases and J dropped 7; count of bases not matched to a gene: 12. Germline CDR1 reads MNHEY; CDR2 reads SMNVEV (reference sequence). The CDR3 length is 15 residues. The CDR3 loop reads CASRPSTGIVQPQHF. CDR3 bases: TGTGCCAGCAGGCCATCGACAGGGATAGTCCAGCCCCAGCATTTT.

This clonotype was counted ten times or more. In DNA form, the CDR3 reads TGTGCCTGGAGGAAACTAGCGGCCGAGCAGTTCTTC. Its translation is CAWRKLAAEQFF. V is TRBV30 and J is TRBJ2-1; 8 bases line up with TRBD2. The ends lost 3 bases at V and 10 bases at J; junction bases unmatched: 5. This CDR3 has 12 amino acids. Germline V lookup: CDR1 GTSNPN, CDR2 SVGIG (reference sequence).

The sample holds many counts of this clonotype. This chain uses TRBV7-9 with TRBJ2-5, with 7 bases lining up with TRBD2. CDR3 length equals 16 residues. J gave up 1 base and V 4 bases, and 9 bases lay outside the gene matches. Germline lookup yields CDR1 SEHNR and CDR2 FQNEAQ (reference sequence). CDR3 sequence: CASSSRRTSSQETQYF. CDR3 bases: TGTGCCAGCAGCTCCCGGCGGACTAGTTCCCAAGAGACCCAGTACTTC. Filled out from reference TRBV7-9 and TRBJ2-5, the complete variable domain reads DTGVSQNPRHKITKRGQNVTFRCDPISEHNRLYWYRQTLGQGPEFLTYFQNEAQLEKSRLLSDRFSAERPKGSFSTLEIQRTEQGDSAMYLCASSSRRTSSQETQYFGPGTRLLVL.

The table lists this clonotype with many counts. The rearrangement uses TRBV27 and TRBJ2-1, with a weak D call TRBD2 (7 bases). Trimming pared 6 bases from V and 2 bases from J, leaving 14 bases between. Germline V gene sequence: CDR1 MNHEY, CDR2 SMNVEV (reference sequence). CDR3 size: 15 residues. The CDR3 DNA follows: TGTGCCAGCAGCGCGAGGGGGGGCGCCTACAATGAGCAGTTCTTC. Encoded protein: CASSARGGAYNEQFF.

The J gene is TRBJ2-3, the V gene TRBV7-9, with unresolved D. The length of the CDR3 is 14 residues. Trimming removed 4 bases at V and 0 bases at J, with 8 bases between. Germline CDR1 is SEHNR and CDR2 is FQNEAQ (reference sequence). CDR3 amino acids: CASSSGVSTDTQYF. The CDR3 bases are TGTGCCAGCAGCTCAGGAGTGAGCACAGATACGCAGTATTTT.

This clonotype came up once. The chain couples TRBV20-1 to TRBJ1-5; D not resolved. V lost 2 bases and J 6 bases, leaving 23 bases between the germline ends. CDR1 and CDR2 from the germline V gene are DFQATT and SNEGSKA (reference sequence). The CDR3 has 17 residues. CDR3 in amino acids: CSARLRAGRNLGQPQHF. DNA of the CDR3: TGCAGTGCTAGACTGCGGGCAGGAAGGAACTTGGGTCAGCCCCAGCATTTT.

This clonotype was recorded many times. DNA of the CDR3: TGTGCCAGCAGCCCTGGATTGGAAGCTTTCTTT. Protein: CASSPGLEAFF. This chain connects TRBV12-3 or TRBV12-4 to TRBJ1-1; D is unresolved. The CDR3 is 11 amino acids. V lost 6 bases to trimming and J lost 8 bases, with 10 bases between them.

This clonotype was counted many times. The rearrangement links TRBV2 to TRBJ2-1, with unresolved D. The CDR3 contains 12 residues. Trimming left V 10 bases short and J 5 bases short, with 12 bases between. Looked up from germline, CDR1 is SNHLY and CDR2 is FYNNEI. The DNA for the CDR3 is TGTGCCACTACGACGGATGACAATGAGCAGTTCTTC. Translated, it gives CATTTDDNEQFF. Full variable domain (rest looked up from reference TRBV2 and TRBJ2-1): EPEVTQTPSHQVTQMGQEVILRCVPISNHLYFYWYRQILGQKVEFLVSFYNNEISEKSEIFDDQFSVERPDGSNFTLKIRSTKLEDSAMYFCATTTDDNEQFFGPGTRLTVL.

This clonotype was counted only a few times. The genes are TRBV20-1 and TRBJ2-3; no clear D. Germline V CDR1 and CDR2: DFQATT, SNEGSKA (reference sequence). This CDR3 contains 13 residues. V lost 1 base, J lost 4 bases, and 9 bases lay in between. The CDR3 is CSARAPNADTQYF. CDR3 bases: TGCAGTGCTAGAGCCCCTAATGCAGATACGCAGTATTTT.

This clonotype has only a few counts. The V call is TRBV18, the J call TRBJ2-7; perhaps D is TRBD1 or TRBD2 (7 bases each). CDR1 and CDR2 (germline): KGHSH, LQKENI. Trimming took off 3 bases at V and 9 bases at J, with 21 bases between the two ends. The CDR3 consists of 15 residues. CDR3 protein: CASSPLSGTVDGQYF. CDR3 coding DNA: TGTGCCAGCTCACCTCTCAGCGGGACAGTAGATGGGCAGTACTTC.

At least ten counts were recorded for this clonotype. The chain joins TRBV7-8 to TRBJ2-5, with D possibly being TRBD2 (5 bases). V was pared by 10 bases and J by 9 bases, with 15 bases between. The CDR3 has 11 amino acids. Germline CDR1 SGHVS, CDR2 FQNEAQ. CDR3 nucleotides: TGTGCCATCATCTCGAGGGAGTCCCAGTACTTC. Protein product: CAIISRESQYF.

This clonotype was detected many times. DNA for the CDR3: TGTGCCAGCAGTGAAGCCGGGGGCGCGGGTTATGAAAAACTGTTTTTT. It specifies CASSEAGGAGYEKLFF. The rearrangement uses TRBV25-1 and TRBJ1-4, with TRBD1 as a possible D gene (6 bases). The CDR3 runs 16 residues. Germline loops: CDR1 MGHDK, CDR2 SYGVNS. Trimming removed 2 bases at V and 6 bases at J, with 16 bases between.

This clonotype came up many times. V is TRBV7-9 and J is TRBJ1-2; D is undetermined. Trimming left V 5 bases short and J 3 bases short, with 10 bases between. The CDR3 contains 13 residues. From germline, CDR1 is SEHNR and CDR2 FQNEAQ (reference sequence). CDR3 protein: CASSPEEDYGYTF. The CDR3 nucleotides read TGTGCCAGCAGCCCGGAAGAGGACTATGGCTACACCTTC.

In this sample, this clonotype turned up many times. J is TRBJ1-5 and V is TRBV27, with TRBD1 as a possible D gene (5 bases). Germline CDR1 MNHEY, CDR2 SMNVEV (reference sequence). The CDR3 sequence is 13 residues long. V dropped 4 bases and J dropped 7 bases, with 11 bases sitting between them. Here the CDR3 reads CASSSGGFQPQHF. CDR3 DNA: TGTGCCAGCAGTTCCGGGGGATTCCAGCCCCAGCATTTT.

This clonotype showed up many times. The chain recombines TRBV6-5 with TRBJ2-3; TRBD2 matches at 7 bases. This CDR3 contains 14 residues. Germline trimming cut 4 bases from V and 11 bases from J; bases unmatched to any gene: 12. Germline V gene lookup returns CDR1 MNHEY and CDR2 SVGAGI. CDR3 DNA sequence: TGTGCCAGCAGTTCCCGGCCAACGGGGGGTGAGCAGTATTTT. Protein product: CASSSRPTGGEQYF.